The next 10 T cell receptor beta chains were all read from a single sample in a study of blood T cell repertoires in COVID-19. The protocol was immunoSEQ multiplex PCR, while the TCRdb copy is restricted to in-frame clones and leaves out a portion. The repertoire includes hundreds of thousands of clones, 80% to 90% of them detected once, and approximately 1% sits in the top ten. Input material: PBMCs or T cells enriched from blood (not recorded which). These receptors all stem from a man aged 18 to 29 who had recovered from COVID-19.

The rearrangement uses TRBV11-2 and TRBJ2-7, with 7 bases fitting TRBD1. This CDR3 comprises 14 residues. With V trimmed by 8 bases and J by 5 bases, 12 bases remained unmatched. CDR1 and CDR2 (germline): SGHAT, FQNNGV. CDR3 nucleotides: TGTGCCAGCGGAAAGACAGGGAGTAGGGACGAGCAGTACTTC. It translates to CASGKTGSRDEQYF.

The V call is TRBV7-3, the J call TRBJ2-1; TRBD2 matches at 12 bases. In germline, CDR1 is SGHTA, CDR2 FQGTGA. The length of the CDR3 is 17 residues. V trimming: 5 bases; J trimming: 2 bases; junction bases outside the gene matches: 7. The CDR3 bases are TGTGCCAGCAGCCCCCGAGGACTAGCGGGACCCTACAATGAGCAGTTCTTC. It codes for CASSPRGLAGPYNEQFF.

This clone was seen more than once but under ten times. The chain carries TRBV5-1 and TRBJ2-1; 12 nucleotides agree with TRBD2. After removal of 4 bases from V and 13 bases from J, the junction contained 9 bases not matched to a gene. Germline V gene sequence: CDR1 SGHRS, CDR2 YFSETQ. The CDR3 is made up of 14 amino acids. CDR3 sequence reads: CASSDTSGGPLQFF. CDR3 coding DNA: TGCGCCAGCAGCGACACTAGCGGGGGGCCTCTCCAGTTCTTC.

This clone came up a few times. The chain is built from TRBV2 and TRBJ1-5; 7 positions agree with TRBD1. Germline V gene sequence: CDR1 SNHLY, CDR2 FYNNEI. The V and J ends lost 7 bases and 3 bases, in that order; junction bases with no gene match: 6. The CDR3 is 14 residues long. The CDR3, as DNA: TGTGCCAGCACTGGGGACAGAAACAATCAGCCCCAGCATTTT. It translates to CASTGDRNNQPQHF.

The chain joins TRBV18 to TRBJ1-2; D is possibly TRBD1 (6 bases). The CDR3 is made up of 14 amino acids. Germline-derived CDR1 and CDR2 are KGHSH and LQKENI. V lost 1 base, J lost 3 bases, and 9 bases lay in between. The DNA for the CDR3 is TGTGCCAGCTCACCACAGGGGGATGACTATGGCTACACCTTC. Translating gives CASSPQGDDYGYTF.

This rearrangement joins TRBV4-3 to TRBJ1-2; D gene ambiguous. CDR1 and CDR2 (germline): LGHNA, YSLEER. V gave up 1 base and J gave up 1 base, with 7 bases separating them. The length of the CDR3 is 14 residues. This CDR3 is CASSQGNSNYGYTF. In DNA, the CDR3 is TGCGCCAGCAGCCAAGGCAACAGTAACTATGGCTACACCTTC.

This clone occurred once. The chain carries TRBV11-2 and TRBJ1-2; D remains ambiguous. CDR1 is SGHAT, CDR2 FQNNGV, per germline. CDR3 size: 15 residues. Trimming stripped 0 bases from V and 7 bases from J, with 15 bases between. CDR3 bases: TGTGCCAGCAGCTTAGATCACCGGGTATTATCTGGCTACACCTTC. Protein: CASSLDHRVLSGYTF.

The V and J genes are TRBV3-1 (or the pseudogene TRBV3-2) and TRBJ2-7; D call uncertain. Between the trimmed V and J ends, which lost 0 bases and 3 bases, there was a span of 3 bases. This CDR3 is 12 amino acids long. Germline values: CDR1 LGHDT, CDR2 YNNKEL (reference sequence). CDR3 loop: CASSQDYYEQYF. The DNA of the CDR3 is TGTGCCAGCAGCCAAGATTACTACGAGCAGTACTTC.

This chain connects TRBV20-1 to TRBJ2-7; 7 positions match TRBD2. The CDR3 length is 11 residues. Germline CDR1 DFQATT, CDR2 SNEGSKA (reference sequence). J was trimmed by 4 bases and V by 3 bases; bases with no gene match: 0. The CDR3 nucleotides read TGCAGTGCTAGTAGCGGGTACGAGCAGTACTTC. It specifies CSASSGYEQYF.

The CDR3 nucleotides read TGTGCCAGCAGCCAGACGGACAGATATGGCTACACCTTC. It codes for CASSQTDRYGYTF. V and J are TRBV3-1 (or the pseudogene TRBV3-2) and TRBJ1-2; possible D gene TRBD1, 6 bases. Germline V gene lookup returns CDR1 LGHDT and CDR2 YNNKEL (reference sequence). V lost 3 bases to trimming and J lost 5 bases, with 10 bases between them. This CDR3 has 13 amino acids.